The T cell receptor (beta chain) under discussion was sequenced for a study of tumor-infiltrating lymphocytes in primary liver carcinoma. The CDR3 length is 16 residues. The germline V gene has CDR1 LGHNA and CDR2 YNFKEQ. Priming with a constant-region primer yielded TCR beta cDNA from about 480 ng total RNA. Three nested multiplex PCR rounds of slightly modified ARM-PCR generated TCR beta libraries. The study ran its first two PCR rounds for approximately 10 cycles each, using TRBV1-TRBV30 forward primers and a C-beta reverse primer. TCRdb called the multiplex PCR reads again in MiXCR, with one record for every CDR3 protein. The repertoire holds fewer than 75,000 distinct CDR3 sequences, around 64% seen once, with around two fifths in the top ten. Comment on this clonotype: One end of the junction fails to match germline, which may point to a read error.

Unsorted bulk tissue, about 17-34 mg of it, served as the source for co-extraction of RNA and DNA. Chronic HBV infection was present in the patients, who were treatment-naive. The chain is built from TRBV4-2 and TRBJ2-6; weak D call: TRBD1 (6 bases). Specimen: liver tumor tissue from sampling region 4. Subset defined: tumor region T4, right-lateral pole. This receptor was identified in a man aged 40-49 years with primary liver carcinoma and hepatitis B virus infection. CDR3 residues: CASSQDGQFGADVLTF. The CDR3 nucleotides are TGTGCCAGTAGCCAAGATGGACAGTTTGGGGCCGACGTCCTGACTTTC.